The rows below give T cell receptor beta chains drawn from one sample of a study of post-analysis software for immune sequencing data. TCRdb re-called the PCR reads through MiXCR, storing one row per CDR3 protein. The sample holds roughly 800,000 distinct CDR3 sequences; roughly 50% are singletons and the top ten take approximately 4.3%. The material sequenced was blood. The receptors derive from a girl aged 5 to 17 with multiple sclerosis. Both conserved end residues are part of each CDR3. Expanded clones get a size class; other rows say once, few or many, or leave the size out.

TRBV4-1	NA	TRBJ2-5	CASSPGLAIAGEQYF
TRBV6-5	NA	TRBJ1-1	CASSQRGTNTEAFF
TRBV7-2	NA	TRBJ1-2	CASRGQANSIDGYTF
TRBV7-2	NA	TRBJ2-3	CASSLGGGLLRYTQYF
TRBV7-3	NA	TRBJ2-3	CASTPGTSGSDTQYF
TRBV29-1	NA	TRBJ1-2	CSVGSQSYGYTF
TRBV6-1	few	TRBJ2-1	CASSGDRGFSNEQFF
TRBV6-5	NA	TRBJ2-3	CASSLAGGMQYF
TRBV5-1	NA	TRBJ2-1	CASSLSSDEQFF
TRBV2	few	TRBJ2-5	CASSERRSLLRETQYF
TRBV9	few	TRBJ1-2	CASSGKAQGAYYGYTF
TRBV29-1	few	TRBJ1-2	CSVEALSGLRGYTF
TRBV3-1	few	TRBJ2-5	CASSQDWLTRKDGTQYF
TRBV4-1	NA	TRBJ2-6	CASSQGPGLGANVLTF
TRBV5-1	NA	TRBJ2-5	CASSRDRQVAQYF
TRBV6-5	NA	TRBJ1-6	CASSYEHRGNSPLHF
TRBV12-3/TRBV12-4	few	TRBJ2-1	CASRPAGTSGYNEQFF
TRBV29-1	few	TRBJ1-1	CSAKGQQNTEAFF
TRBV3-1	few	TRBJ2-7	CASTPYGAYEQYF
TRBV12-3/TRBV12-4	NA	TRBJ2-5	CASSLHCGGWVETQYF
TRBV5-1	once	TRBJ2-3	CASSLVGTAVADTQYF
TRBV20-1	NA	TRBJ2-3	CSAMDRGRTDTQYF
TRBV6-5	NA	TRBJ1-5	CASSYSFVRNQPRHF
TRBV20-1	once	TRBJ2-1	CSARDGGAEDNEQFF
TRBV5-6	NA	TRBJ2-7	CASSLEDQQYF
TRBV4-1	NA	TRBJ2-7	CASSRVLGNEQYF
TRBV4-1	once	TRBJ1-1	CASSQRGTGNTEAFF
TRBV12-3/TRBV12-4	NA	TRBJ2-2	CASSPGTRYTGELFF
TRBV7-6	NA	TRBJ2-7	CAGSLELQGSSYEQYF
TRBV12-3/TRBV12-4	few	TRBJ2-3	CASTPDRPTDTQYF
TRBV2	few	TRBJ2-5	CASSGLVRPQETQYF
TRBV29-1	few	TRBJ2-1	CSARDPRDEQFF
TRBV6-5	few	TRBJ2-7	CASSYSRAGYGHEQYF
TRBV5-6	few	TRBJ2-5	CASSPQDYQETQYF
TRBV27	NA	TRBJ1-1	CASSLGEHKKAFF
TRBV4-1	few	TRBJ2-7	CASSQEGGDRGPYEQYF
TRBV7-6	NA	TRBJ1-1	CASSWGENTEAFF